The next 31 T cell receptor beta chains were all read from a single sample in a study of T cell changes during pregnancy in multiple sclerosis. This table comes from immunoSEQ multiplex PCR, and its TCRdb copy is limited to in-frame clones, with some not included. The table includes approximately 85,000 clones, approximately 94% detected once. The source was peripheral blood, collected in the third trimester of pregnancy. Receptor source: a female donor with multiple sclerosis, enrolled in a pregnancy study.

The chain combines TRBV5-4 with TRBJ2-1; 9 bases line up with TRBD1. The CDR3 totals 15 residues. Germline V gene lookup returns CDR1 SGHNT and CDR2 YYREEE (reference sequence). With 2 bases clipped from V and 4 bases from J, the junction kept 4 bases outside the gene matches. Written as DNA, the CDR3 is TGTGCCAGCAGCTTAACAGGGGGCACTTACAATGAGCAGTTCTTC. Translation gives CASSLTGGTYNEQFF.

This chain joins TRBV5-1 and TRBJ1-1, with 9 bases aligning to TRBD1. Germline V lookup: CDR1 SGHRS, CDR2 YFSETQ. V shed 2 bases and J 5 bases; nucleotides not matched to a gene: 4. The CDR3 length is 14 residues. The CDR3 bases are TGCGCCAGCAGCTTTTGGGGACAGGGTACTGAAGCTTTCTTT. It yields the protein CASSFWGQGTEAFF.

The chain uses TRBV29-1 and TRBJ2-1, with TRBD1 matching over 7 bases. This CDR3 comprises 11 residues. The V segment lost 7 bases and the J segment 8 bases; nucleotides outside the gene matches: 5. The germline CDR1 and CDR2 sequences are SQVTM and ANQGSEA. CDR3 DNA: TGCAGCGGGCAACAGGGGTATGAGCAGTTCTTC. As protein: CSGQQGYEQFF.

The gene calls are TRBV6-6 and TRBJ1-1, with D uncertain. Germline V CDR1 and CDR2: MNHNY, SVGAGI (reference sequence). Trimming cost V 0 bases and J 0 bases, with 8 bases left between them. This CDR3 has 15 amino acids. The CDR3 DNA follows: TGTGCCAGCAGTTACTCTGCGGGGTTGAACACTGAAGCTTTCTTT. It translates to CASSYSAGLNTEAFF.

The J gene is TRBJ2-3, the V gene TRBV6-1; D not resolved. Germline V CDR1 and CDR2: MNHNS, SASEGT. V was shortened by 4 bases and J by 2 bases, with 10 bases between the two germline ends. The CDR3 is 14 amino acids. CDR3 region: CASSGRFPTDTQYF. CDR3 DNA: TGTGCCAGCAGTGGCCGGTTCCCCACAGATACGCAGTATTTT.

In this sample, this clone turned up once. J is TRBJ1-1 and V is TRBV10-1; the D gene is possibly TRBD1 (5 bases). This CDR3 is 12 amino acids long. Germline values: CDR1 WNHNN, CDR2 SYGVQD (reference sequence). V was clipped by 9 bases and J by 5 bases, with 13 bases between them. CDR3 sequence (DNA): TGCGCCAGTACCCAGGGTTGGACTGAAGCTTTCTTT. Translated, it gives CASTQGWTEAFF.

CDR3 region: CASSVVVGGGLQFF. In DNA, the CDR3 is TGTGCCAGCAGCGTAGTCGTCGGAGGGGGCTTGCAGTTCTTC. This rearrangement joins TRBV9 to TRBJ2-1; possible D gene TRBD1, 7 bases. There are 14 residues in the CDR3. Trimming cost V 0 bases and J 12 bases, with 16 bases left between them. Germline V gene lookup returns CDR1 SGDLS and CDR2 YYNGEE.

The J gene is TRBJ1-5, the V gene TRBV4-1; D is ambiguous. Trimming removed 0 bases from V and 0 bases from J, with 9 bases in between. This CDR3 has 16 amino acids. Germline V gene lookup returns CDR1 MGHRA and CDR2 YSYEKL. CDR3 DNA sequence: TGCGCCAGCAGCCAAGACAGGCAAATTAGCAATCAGCCCCAGCATTTT. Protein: CASSQDRQISNQPQHF.

The CDR3 loop reads CASSLISSRPYNEQFF. CDR3 DNA: TGTGCCAGCAGCTTAATATCCAGCAGGCCCTACAATGAGCAGTTCTTC. This rearrangement joins TRBV7-3 to TRBJ2-1; D gene unclear. Trimming pared 1 base from V and 2 bases from J, leaving 12 bases between. Germline V gene lookup returns CDR1 SGHTA and CDR2 FQGTGA. The CDR3 spans 16 residues.

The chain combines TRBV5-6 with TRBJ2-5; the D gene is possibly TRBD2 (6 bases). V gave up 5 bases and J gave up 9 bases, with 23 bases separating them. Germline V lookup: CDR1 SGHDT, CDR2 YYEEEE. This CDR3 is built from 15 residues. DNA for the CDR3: TGTGCCAGCAGGGAAGACGGGACTCCCATCTGGGCCCAGTACTTC. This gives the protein CASREDGTPIWAQYF.

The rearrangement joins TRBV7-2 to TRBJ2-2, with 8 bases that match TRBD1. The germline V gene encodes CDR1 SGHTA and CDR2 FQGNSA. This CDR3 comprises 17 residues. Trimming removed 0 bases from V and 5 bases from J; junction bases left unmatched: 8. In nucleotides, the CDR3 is TGTGCCAGCAGCTTAGCGTTGGGACAGGCCCTTACCGGGGAGCTGTTTTTT. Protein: CASSLALGQALTGELFF.

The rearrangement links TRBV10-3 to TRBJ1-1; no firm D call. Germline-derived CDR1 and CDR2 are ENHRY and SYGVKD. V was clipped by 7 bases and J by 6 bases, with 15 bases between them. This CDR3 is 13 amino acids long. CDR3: CAITGPGWAEAFF. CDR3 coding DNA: TGTGCCATCACTGGGCCCGGCTGGGCTGAAGCTTTCTTT.

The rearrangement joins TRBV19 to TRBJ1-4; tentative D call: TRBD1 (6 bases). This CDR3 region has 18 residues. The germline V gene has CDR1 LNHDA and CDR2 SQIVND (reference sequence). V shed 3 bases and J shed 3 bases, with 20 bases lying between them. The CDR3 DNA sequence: TGTGCCAGTAGTATCTTGGGACAAAGAGTTGGTGCTAATGAAAAACTGTTTTTT. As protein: CASSILGQRVGANEKLFF.

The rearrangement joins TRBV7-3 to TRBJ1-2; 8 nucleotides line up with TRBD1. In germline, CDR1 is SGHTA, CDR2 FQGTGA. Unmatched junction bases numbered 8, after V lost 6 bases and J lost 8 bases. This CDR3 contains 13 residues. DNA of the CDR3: TGTGCCAGCAGTTTTGACAGGGGAGACGGCTACACCTTC. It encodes CASSFDRGDGYTF.

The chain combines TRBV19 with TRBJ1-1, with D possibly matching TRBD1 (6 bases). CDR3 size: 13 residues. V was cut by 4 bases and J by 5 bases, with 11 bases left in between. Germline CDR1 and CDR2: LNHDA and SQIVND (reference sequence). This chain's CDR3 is CASSTGGWTEAFF. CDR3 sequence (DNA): TGTGCCAGTAGTACGGGGGGCTGGACTGAAGCTTTCTTT.

The CDR3 DNA sequence: TGCGCCAGCAGCCGGGGAGCTAGCGGGGGGGCGGCTGGGGCCAACGTCCTGACTTTC. Protein sequence: CASSRGASGGAAGANVLTF. This chain connects TRBV4-1 to TRBJ2-6, with 12 bases identical to TRBD2. The CDR3 is 19 amino acids. The trim removed 4 bases at V and 2 bases at J, leaving 9 bases unmatched. Germline V gene lookup returns CDR1 MGHRA and CDR2 YSYEKL.

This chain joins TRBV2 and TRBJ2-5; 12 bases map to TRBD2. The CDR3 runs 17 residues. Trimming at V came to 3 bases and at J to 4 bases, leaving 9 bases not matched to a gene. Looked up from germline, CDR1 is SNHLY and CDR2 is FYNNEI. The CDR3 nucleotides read TGTGCCAGCAGTGAGATCGGGCTAGCGGGGGGGCGAGAGACCCAGTACTTC. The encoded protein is CASSEIGLAGGRETQYF.

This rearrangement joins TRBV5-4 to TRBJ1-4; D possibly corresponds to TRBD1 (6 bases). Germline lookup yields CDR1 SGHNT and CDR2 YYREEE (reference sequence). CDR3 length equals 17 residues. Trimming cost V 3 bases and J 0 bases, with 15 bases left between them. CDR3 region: CASSSLTGTPTNEKLFF. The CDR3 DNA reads TGTGCCAGCAGCTCCCTGACAGGAACCCCAACTAATGAAAAACTGTTTTTT.

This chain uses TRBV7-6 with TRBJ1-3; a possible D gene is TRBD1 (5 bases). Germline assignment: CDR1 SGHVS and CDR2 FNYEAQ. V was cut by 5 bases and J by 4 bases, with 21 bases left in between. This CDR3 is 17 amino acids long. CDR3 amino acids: CASSPYLGPGHGNTIYF. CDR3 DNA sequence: TGTGCCAGCAGCCCATACCTGGGGCCAGGGCACGGAAACACCATATATTTT.

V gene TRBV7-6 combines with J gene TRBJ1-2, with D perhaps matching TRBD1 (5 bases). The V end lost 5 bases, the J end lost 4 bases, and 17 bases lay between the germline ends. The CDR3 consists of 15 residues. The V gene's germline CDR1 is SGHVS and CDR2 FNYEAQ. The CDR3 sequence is CASSGGVSSLYGYTF. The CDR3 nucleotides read TGTGCCAGCAGCGGAGGGGTCTCATCCCTCTATGGCTACACCTTC.

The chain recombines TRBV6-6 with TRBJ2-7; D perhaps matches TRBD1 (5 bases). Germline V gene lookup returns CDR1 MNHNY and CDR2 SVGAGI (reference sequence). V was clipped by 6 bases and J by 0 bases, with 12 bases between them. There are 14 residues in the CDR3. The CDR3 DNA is TGTGCCAGCAGGCGACAAGGGGTCTCCTACGAGCAGTACTTC. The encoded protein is CASRRQGVSYEQYF.

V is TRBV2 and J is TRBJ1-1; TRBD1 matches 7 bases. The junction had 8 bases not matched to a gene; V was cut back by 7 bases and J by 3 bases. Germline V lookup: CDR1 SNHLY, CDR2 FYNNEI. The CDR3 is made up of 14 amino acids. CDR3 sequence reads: CASTSGQTYTEAFF. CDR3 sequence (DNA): TGTGCCAGCACCTCGGGACAGACCTACACTGAAGCTTTCTTT.

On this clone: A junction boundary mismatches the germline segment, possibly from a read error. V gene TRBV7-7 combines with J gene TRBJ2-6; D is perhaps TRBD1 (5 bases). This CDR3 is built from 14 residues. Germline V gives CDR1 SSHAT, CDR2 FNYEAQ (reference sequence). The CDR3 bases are TGTGCTAGCAGCTCAGGGCCCGGGGCCAACGTCCTGACTTTC. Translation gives CASSSGPGANVLTF.

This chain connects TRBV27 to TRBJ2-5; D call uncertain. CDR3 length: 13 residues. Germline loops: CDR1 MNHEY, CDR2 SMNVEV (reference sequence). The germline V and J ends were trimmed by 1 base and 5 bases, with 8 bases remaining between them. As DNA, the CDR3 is TGTGCCAGCAGTTTATTCCCTGCGGAGACCCAGTACTTC. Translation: CASSLFPAETQYF.

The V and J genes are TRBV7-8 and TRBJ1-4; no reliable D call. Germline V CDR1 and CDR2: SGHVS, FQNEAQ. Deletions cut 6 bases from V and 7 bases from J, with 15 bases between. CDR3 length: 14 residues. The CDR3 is CASREREFGEKLFF. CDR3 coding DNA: TGTGCCAGCAGAGAAAGGGAGTTCGGTGAAAAACTGTTTTTT. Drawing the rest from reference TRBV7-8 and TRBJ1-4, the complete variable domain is GAGVSQSPRYKVAKRGQDVALRCDPISGHVSLFWYQQALGQGPEFLTYFQNEAQLDKSGLPSDRFFAERPEGSVSTLKIQRTQQEDSAVYLCASREREFGEKLFFGSGTQLSVL.

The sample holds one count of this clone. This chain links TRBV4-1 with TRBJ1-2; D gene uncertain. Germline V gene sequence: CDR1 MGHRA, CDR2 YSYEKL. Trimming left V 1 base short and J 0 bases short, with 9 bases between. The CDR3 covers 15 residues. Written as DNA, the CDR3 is TGCGCCAGCAGCCAAGTTTCGGGAGCTAACTATGGCTACACCTTC. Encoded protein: CASSQVSGANYGYTF.

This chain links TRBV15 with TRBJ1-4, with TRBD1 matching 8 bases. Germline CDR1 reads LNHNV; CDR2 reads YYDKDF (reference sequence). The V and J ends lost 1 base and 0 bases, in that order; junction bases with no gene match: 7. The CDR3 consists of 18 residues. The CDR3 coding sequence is TGTGCCACCAGCAGAGGCAAACAGGGGGGAGCAACTAATGAAAAACTGTTTTTT. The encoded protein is CATSRGKQGGATNEKLFF.

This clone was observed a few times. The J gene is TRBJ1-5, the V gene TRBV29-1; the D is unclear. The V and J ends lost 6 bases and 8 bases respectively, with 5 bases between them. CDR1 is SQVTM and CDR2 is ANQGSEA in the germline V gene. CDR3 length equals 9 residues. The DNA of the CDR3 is TGCAGCGTGGGAGAGCCCCAGCATTTT. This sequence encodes CSVGEPQHF. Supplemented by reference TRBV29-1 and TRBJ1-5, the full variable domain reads SAVISQKPSRDICQRGTSLTIQCQVDSQVTMMFWYRQQPGQSLTLIATANQGSEATYESGFVIDKFPISRPNLTFSTLTVSNMSPEDSSIYLCSVGEPQHFGDGTRLSIL.

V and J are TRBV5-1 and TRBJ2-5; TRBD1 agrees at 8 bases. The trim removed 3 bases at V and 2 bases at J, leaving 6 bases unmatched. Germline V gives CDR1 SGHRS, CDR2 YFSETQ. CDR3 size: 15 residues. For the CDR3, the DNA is TGCGCCAGCAGCTCCGGGACAGGACTACAAGAGACCCAGTACTTC. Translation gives CASSSGTGLQETQYF.

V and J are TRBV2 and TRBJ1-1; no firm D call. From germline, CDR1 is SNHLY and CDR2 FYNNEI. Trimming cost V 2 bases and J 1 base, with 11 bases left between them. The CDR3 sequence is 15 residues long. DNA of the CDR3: TGTGCCAGCAGTGAATTTGTGGGCTGGAACACTGAAGCTTTCTTT. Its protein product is CASSEFVGWNTEAFF.

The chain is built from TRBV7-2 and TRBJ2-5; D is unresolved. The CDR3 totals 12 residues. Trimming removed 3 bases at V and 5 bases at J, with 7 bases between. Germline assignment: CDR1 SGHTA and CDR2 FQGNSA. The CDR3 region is CASSLLRETQYF. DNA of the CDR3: TGTGCCAGCAGCTTGCTACGGGAGACCCAGTACTTC.